This T cell receptor (beta chain) came from a study of T cell responses to AZD1222 COVID-19 vaccine. Notes on the study in general: At study baseline, merely five or six AZD1222 recipients were seropositive. Targets within unmutated variant regions were reportedly found for nearly half of spike-specific TCRs. Samples come after the peak T cell response, not at day 14.

V was clipped by 8 bases and J by 0 bases, with 7 bases between them. This CDR3 is built from 12 residues. Germline-derived CDR1 and CDR2 are MNHEY and SMNVEV (reference sequence). This clone was detected only a few times. Its antigen is still unknown. Generated by immunoSEQ multiplex PCR, the TCRdb table keeps only in-frame clones and is missing some. This sample has 55,000 to 70,000 clones; about three quarters occur once, and the top ten carry 9% to 14%. Sequenced here: peripheral blood, sampled on day 0 of AZD1222 vaccination. The chain combines TRBV27 with TRBJ1-1; possible D gene TRBD1, 5 bases. The origin of this receptor is an adult in good health. CDR3 coding DNA: TGTGCCAGCTGGGGGGTGAACACTGAAGCTTTCTTT. Translating it yields CASWGVNTEAFF.